What follows are 13 T cell receptor beta chains derived from one specimen sequenced in a study of human T cells and chemical hapten exposure. TCRdb re-analysed the RACE reads in MiXCR, keeping a single row per CDR3 protein. The repertoire has around 250,000 distinct CDR3 sequences, 8.6% of them found once; the top ten carry over 2%. Time point described: pre-sensitization, week 0. As to treatment: therapeutic diphenylcyclopropenone sensitization with weekly scalp DPC. The source was whole blood, collected in connection with sensitization to the hapten diphenylcyclopropenone (DPC). Receptor source: a woman between 40 and 50 years old with alopecia areata. Some clones in this sample may be carry-over from other donors' samples.

The rearrangement links TRBV24-1 to TRBJ2-3; D remains unclear. The CDR3 is 13 amino acids. CDR1 is KGHDR, CDR2 SFDVKD, per germline. The V end was cut by 2 bases, the J end by 8 bases, with 10 bases between. The chain's CDR3 is CATSDSPGRTQYF. The DNA for the CDR3 is TGTGCCACCAGTGATTCTCCCGGGCGTACGCAGTATTTT.

V usage is TRBV12-3 or TRBV12-4 and J usage is TRBJ2-1; either TRBD1 or TRBD2 may fit D (5 bases each). The CDR3 contains 16 residues. Trimming pared 6 bases from V and 7 bases from J, leaving 22 bases between. The CDR3 nucleotides are TGTGCCAGCAGCTCAGGTGGAGAGGGACCGGGTAATGAGCAGTTCTTC. It translates to CASSSGGEGPGNEQFF.

This clonotype was observed a handful of times. The chain has TRBV4-1 and TRBJ2-7; D perhaps matches TRBD2 (5 bases). The CDR3 is 16 amino acids. Germline CDR1 reads MGHRA; CDR2 reads YSYEKL. Trimming stripped 4 bases from V and 1 base from J, with 17 bases between. Here the CDR3 reads CASSPSVRRISYEQYF. In nucleotides, the CDR3 is TGCGCCAGCAGCCCCTCGGTTCGGAGGATTTCCTACGAGCAGTACTTC.

This clonotype has a handful of counts. The chain is built from TRBV5-6 and TRBJ2-2, with D possibly being TRBD2 (6 bases). Trimming took off 1 base at V and 6 bases at J, with 25 bases between the two ends. CDR1 SGHDT and CDR2 YYEEEE come from the germline V gene. This CDR3 region has 19 residues. This CDR3 is CASSLFRIERRAPPGELFF. The CDR3 DNA reads TGTGCCAGCAGCTTGTTCAGAATTGAGCGGAGGGCCCCTCCCGGGGAGCTGTTTTTT.

The V call is TRBV4-1, the J call TRBJ2-2; D is possibly TRBD1 or TRBD2 (5 bases each). Between the trimmed V and J ends, which lost 6 bases and 2 bases, there was a span of 16 bases. Germline assignment: CDR1 MGHRA and CDR2 YSYEKL. The CDR3 is made up of 16 amino acids. The CDR3 region is CASSPRPGPNTGELFF. The CDR3 bases are TGCGCCAGCAGTCCTCGACCGGGGCCTAACACCGGGGAGCTGTTTTTT.

The table lists this clonotype with a few counts. The CDR3 bases are TGTGCCAGCAGTGGGAGCAGGGGCCTGAACACTGAAGCTTTCTTT. The encoded protein is CASSGSRGLNTEAFF. The chain is built from TRBV6-1 and TRBJ1-1; the D gene is possibly TRBD1 (6 bases). Trimming took 4 bases from V and 0 from J, leaving 12 bases between them. The CDR3 consists of 15 residues. Germline V CDR1 and CDR2: MNHNS, SASEGT.

V gene TRBV2 combines with J gene TRBJ2-3; 7 nucleotides match TRBD2. Unmatched junction bases numbered 9, after V lost 0 bases and J lost 0 bases. The CDR3 sequence is 18 residues long. Germline V gives CDR1 SNHLY, CDR2 FYNNEI. CDR3 sequence reads: CASSEALAGVTSTDTQYF. The CDR3 coding sequence is TGTGCCAGCAGTGAAGCGCTTGCGGGGGTAACTAGCACAGATACGCAGTATTTT.

This clonotype was detected ten times or more. This chain joins TRBV29-1 and TRBJ2-5; TRBD2 aligns across 8 bases. Germline V gives CDR1 SQVTM, CDR2 ANQGSEA. The V gene end was trimmed by 4 bases and the J gene end by 4 bases; junction bases not matched to a gene: 2. The CDR3 totals 12 residues. The CDR3 DNA reads TGCAGCGTTGGTCTAGCGGGAGAGACCCAGTACTTC. Its translation: CSVGLAGETQYF.

In its sample, this clonotype was seen many times. The chain couples TRBV5-1 to TRBJ2-7, with D perhaps TRBD1 (5 bases). The CDR3 consists of 11 residues. Germline V lookup: CDR1 SGHRS, CDR2 YFSETQ. Between the trimmed V and J ends, which lost 3 bases and 6 bases, there was a span of 7 bases. The CDR3, as DNA: TGCGCCAGCAGCTCCCAGGGCGAGCAGTACTTC. Its translation is CASSSQGEQYF.

This clonotype came up a few times. This chain connects TRBV4-3 to TRBJ2-7; unclear D gene. Germline V gene lookup returns CDR1 LGHNA and CDR2 YSLEER. The CDR3 consists of 13 residues. V was clipped by 4 bases and J by 2 bases, with 9 bases between them. The CDR3, as DNA: TGCGCCAGCAGCCCGTCGACGGCCTACGAGCAGTACTTC. Its protein product is CASSPSTAYEQYF.

This clonotype was observed at least ten times. The chain combines TRBV3-1 with TRBJ2-1; tentatively, D is TRBD1 or TRBD2 (5 bases each). This CDR3 is 16 amino acids long. Germline V CDR1 and CDR2: LGHDT, YNNKEL (reference sequence). V lost 6 bases, J lost 5 bases, and 20 bases lay in between. Here the CDR3 DNA reads TGTGCCAGCAGGGGAGCACAGGACCGGGTCCACAATGAGCAGTTCTTC. This sequence encodes CASRGAQDRVHNEQFF.

This clonotype showed up just a few times. The J gene is TRBJ1-5, the V gene TRBV24-1, with 8 positions matching TRBD1. Losses at the gene ends were 8 bases for V and 7 bases for J; bases not matched to a gene: 12. The CDR3 runs 15 residues. Germline lookup yields CDR1 KGHDR and CDR2 SFDVKD. CDR3 DNA: TGTGCCACCAAGCCGACAGGGGAAGGTTGGCAGCCCCAGCATTTT. Encoded protein: CATKPTGEGWQPQHF.

This clonotype was seen a few times. CDR3 coding DNA: TGTGCCATCAGTGAGCTAGCGGCCTACGAGCAGTACTTC. Its translation: CAISELAAYEQYF. The chain is built from TRBV10-3 and TRBJ2-7; 7 positions agree with TRBD2. V lost 2 bases to trimming and J lost 2 bases; unmatched junction nucleotides: 0. The CDR3 contains 13 residues. Germline V gene lookup returns CDR1 ENHRY and CDR2 SYGVKD.